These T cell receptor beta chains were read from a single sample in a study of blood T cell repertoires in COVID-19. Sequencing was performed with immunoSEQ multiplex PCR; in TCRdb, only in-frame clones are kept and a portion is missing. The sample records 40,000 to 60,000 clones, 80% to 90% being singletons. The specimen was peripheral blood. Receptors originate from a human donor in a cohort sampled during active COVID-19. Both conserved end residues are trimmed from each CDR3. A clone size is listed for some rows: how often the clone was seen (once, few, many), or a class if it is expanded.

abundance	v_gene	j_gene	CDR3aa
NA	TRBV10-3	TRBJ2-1	AISGTGARNEQF
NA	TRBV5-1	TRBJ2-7	ASSPLANPSGEQY
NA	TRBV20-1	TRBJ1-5	SASGGGDWSNQPQH
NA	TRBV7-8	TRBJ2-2	ASSLPANTGELF
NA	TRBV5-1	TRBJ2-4	ASSWTSGSYIQY
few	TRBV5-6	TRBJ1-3	ASSLISSGNTIY
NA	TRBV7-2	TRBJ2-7	ASSFGTGGNYEQY
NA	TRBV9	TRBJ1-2	ASSVVDRGLEGYT
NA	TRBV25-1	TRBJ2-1	ASRREDEQF
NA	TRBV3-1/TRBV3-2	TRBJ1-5	ASSQDRGGPQH
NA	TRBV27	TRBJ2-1	ASSSTSEDEQF
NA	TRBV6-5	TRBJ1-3	ASSYRGQGGNTIY
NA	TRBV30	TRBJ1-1	AWSRRGGRTEAF